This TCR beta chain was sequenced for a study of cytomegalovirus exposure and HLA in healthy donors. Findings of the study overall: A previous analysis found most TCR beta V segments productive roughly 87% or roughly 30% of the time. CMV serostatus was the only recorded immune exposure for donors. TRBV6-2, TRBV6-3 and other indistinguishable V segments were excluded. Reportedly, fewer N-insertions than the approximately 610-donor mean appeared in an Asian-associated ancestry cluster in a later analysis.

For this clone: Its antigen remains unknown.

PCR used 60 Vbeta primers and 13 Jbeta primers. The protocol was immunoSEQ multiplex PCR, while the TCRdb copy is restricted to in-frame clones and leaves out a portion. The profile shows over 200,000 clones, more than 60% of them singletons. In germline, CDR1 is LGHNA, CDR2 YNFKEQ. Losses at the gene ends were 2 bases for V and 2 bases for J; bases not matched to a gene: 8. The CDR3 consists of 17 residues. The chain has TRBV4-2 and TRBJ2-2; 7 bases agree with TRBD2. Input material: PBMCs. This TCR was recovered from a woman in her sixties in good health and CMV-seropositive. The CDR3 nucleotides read TGTGCCAGCAGCCAATCCCCCGGGAGGAGTAACACCGGGGAGCTGTTTTTT. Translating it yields CASSQSPGRSNTGELFF.